Listed below are T cell receptor beta chains from one sample, sequenced in a study of T cells after yellow fever vaccination. TCRdb recomputed calls from the 5' RACE reads with MiXCR, one row per CDR3 protein. The data contain around 550,000 distinct CDR3 sequences, over 15% of them singletons. The material was PBMCs, obtained 15 days after the yellow fever booster vaccination. These receptors all stem from a young man who received the YFV17D yellow fever vaccine. Both conserved end residues are part of each CDR3. A D gene is named only where the DNA matches it firmly. Size tells how often a clone was seen (once, few, many) or the class of an expanded clone, and some rows leave it out.

>-|TRBJ2-3|-|TRBV20-1
CSARDPVAGPDTQYF
TGCAGTGCTAGAGATCCGGTGGCAGGCCCAGATACGCAGTATTTT
>-|TRBJ2-1|-|TRBV12-3/TRBV12-4
CASSPANSYNEQFF
TGTGCCAGCAGCCCCGCCAACTCCTACAATGAGCAGTTCTTC
>TRBD2|TRBJ2-2|few|TRBV7-2
CASRPEGGAQGTGELFF
TGTGCCAGCAGGCCCGAGGGAGGGGCGCAGGGCACCGGGGAGCTGTTTTTT
>TRBD2|TRBJ2-5|-|TRBV7-2
CASSYPPRASGTAAQYF
TGTGCCAGCAGCTATCCCCCGCGGGCTAGCGGGACAGCGGCCCAGTACTTC
>-|TRBJ1-1|many|TRBV7-2
CASSPRGNTEAFF
TGTGCCAGCAGCCCCAGGGGGAACACTGAAGCTTTCTTT
>-|TRBJ2-2|-|TRBV4-3
CASSQTHGELFF
TGCGCCAGCAGCCAAACCCACGGGGAGCTGTTTTTT
>TRBD1|TRBJ2-1|-|TRBV6-1
CASRDRAANNEQFF
TGTGCCAGCAGGGACAGGGCAGCGAACAATGAGCAGTTCTTC
>TRBD2|TRBJ2-3|-|TRBV7-9
CASSTPSGRSTDTQYF
TGTGCCAGCAGCACTCCTAGCGGGAGGAGCACAGATACGCAGTATTTT
>TRBD2|TRBJ2-2|-|TRBV5-5
CASSLGLAGLNTGELFF
TGTGCCAGCAGCTTGGGACTAGCGGGTTTGAACACCGGGGAGCTGTTTTTT
>TRBD2|TRBJ2-7|-|TRBV20-1
CSARDRTSGGIEQYF
TGCAGTGCTAGAGATAGGACTAGCGGGGGGATCGAGCAGTACTTC
>TRBD1|TRBJ2-2|-|TRBV29-1
CSGQGDSRDGELFF
TGCAGCGGACAGGGGGATTCGAGAGACGGGGAGCTGTTTTTT
>-|TRBJ1-6|-|TRBV21-1
CASIKRGTEDSPLHF
TGTGCCAGCATCAAAAGGGGGACGGAAGATTCACCCCTCCACTTT
>TRBD1|TRBJ1-5|-|TRBV7-2
CASSPPGQGRPGPQHF
TGTGCCAGCAGCCCACCCGGACAGGGCCGGCCTGGGCCCCAGCATTTT
>TRBD2|TRBJ2-1|-|TRBV3-1
CASSQETGAGNEQFF
TGTGCCAGCAGCCAAGAAACGGGAGCGGGGAATGAGCAGTTCTTC
>-|TRBJ2-7|few|TRBV21-1
CASGTGGYEQYF
TGTGCCAGCGGGACAGGGGGGTACGAGCAGTACTTC
>TRBD1|TRBJ1-2|-|TRBV18
CASSAEGAFIGYTF
TGTGCCAGCTCAGCCGAGGGGGCGTTTATTGGCTACACCTTC
>-|TRBJ2-1|-|TRBV19
CASSTGHGPRGNEQFF
TGTGCCAGTAGTACGGGACACGGGCCTCGGGGCAATGAGCAGTTCTTC
>-|TRBJ2-7|many|TRBV11-2
CASSLAAGGYEQYF
TGCGCCAGCAGCTTGGCCGCAGGGGGGTACGAGCAGTACTTC
>-|TRBJ2-1|-|TRBV20-1
CSARLASQEQFF
TGCAGTGCTAGACTAGCTTCTCAAGAGCAGTTCTTC
>TRBD1|TRBJ1-2|-|TRBV18
CASSQTDRASGYTF
TGTGCCAGCTCTCAAACGGACAGGGCGAGTGGCTACACCTTC
>-|TRBJ2-2|many|TRBV2
CASNFGSDTGELFF
TGTGCCAGCAATTTCGGCTCGGACACCGGGGAGCTGTTTTTT
>TRBD2|TRBJ2-5|once|TRBV7-2
CASSFASGGGETQYF
TGTGCCAGCAGCTTTGCTAGCGGGGGGGGGGAGACCCAGTACTTC
>-|TRBJ2-1|many|TRBV7-2
CASSFGRYNEQFF
TGTGCCAGCAGTTTCGGACGGTACAATGAGCAGTTCTTC
>TRBD2|TRBJ2-7|many|TRBV12-3/TRBV12-4
CASLLAGREQYF
TGTGCCAGTCTGCTAGCGGGACGCGAGCAGTACTTC
>-|TRBJ2-7|-|TRBV7-2
CASSHGREAYEQYF
TGTGCCAGCAGCCACGGACGGGAAGCCTACGAGCAGTACTTC
>-|TRBJ2-1|-|TRBV6-2/TRBV6-3
CASSRLWGNEQFF
TGTGCCAGCAGTAGACTATGGGGTAATGAGCAGTTCTTC
>-|TRBJ2-7|-|TRBV6-2/TRBV6-3
CASSALAREPSYEQYF
TGTGCCAGCAGTGCATTAGCGAGGGAGCCTTCCTACGAGCAGTACTTC